This T cell receptor beta chain stems from a study of OX40 agonist ivuxolimab in advanced cancers. A note on this clone: The antigen is unknown.

Study findings and constraints: CD4+ and CD8+ T cells in blood underwent clonal expansion by week 6 at 0.1 to 3.0 mg/kg.

Libraries were prepared by immunoSEQ multiplex PCR; TCRdb keeps only in-frame clonotypes and omits some of them. The sample holds some 140,000 clones, about nine tenths seen once. V lost 4 bases and J lost 1; bases outside the gene matches: 2. There are 13 residues in the CDR3. Germline CDR1 and CDR2: SGHRS and YFSETQ. The gene calls are TRBV5-1 and TRBJ2-7; TRBD1 agrees at 7 bases. This receptor was identified in an adult with an advanced solid tumor such as melanoma, head and neck, liver or kidney cancer. The sample in question was CD4+ or CD8+ T cells sorted from blood, obtained in a trial of the OX40 agonist ivuxolimab. The CDR3 here is CASSMDRSYEQYF. CDR3 bases: TGCGCCAGCAGCATGGACAGGTCCTACGAGCAGTACTTC.